This T cell receptor beta chain was captured in a study of resident and recirculating memory T cells in vitiligo (dated by TCRdb to 2017 to 2018). Study-wide context: The study took epidermis from shave biopsies of two lesional and two nonlesional sites, plus PBMCs, from each of a few stable vitiligo patients for TCR beta sequencing. Without any cell sorting, samples were homogenized immediately before genomic DNA was extracted using the Qiagen DNeasy Blood & Tissue Kit. The human TCR beta sequencing tested whether specific clones in lesional vitiligo skin differed from clones in nonlesional skin and blood.

Stable vitiligo was defined as no change in lesions over the previous 6 months. For classification as stable, the absence of confetti depigmentation, a clinical sign of active vitiligo, was additionally required. Any patient who had received treatment in the previous three months was excluded. PBMCs were isolated from heparinized blood by Ficoll density gradient centrifugation and then flash-frozen. The research as a whole found: No single dominant TCR clone was found, and clonality differed from one vitiligo lesion to another. TCR sequences were not shared across biopsy sites or across patients, which suggests that different T cell clones infiltrate different lesions, a pattern described as private specificity. Overlap and correlation analysis showed no significant repertoire overlap between biopsies except for each lesion with itself, even within a single patient. Future mechanistic studies are needed so that the relative contributions of the lesion-infiltrating T cell clones and of human Trm versus Tcm pools can be evaluated.

The immunoSEQ hsTCRB kit was used to amplify TCR beta chains from the genomic DNA. TCR beta libraries were sequenced on an Illumina MiSeq instrument by the immunoSEQ service. The authors processed their data as follows. Repertoire data were analyzed with the immunoSEQ Analyzer. The table comes from immuneACCESS by way of TCRdb, which keeps in-frame sequences with V and J called. Part of the clones is missing from these tables; in studies checked, under half for an unresolved V gene and the rest for unknown reasons. Clonal size and the V and J genes are those of that table, whereas D and trimming came from the DNA. The sample table contains tens of thousands of clones; only one count was recorded for about nine tenths of them. The top ten clones comprise just under 5% of the sample. CDR1 SGHRS and CDR2 YFSETQ were looked up in the germline V gene. The CDR3 runs 16 residues from the cysteine to the phenylalanine. Here the CDR3 DNA is all that survives: 48 bases in frame from base 1. For this chain, trimming is 2 bases at the V end and 2 bases at the J end, and the number of junction bases without a gene match is 7.

Of note for this clone: Which antigen it targets is not known. No quality values exist for individual bases; no much larger clone is one base distant.

This chain joins TRBV5-1 to TRBJ2-7, with TRBD1 matching 10 junction bases. The receptor's source is a male donor with vitiligo. The sequencing sample was made of blood. In nucleotide form, the sequence is TGCGCCAGCAGCTTCTTGACAGGGGGCGCAGCCTACGAGCAGTACTTC. Its product reads: CASSFLTGGAAYEQYF.